These 8 T cell receptor beta chains originate from one sample sequenced in a study of cytomegalovirus exposure and HLA in healthy donors. PCR used 60 Vbeta primers and 13 Jbeta primers. TCRdb's table, derived via immunoSEQ multiplex PCR, lists solely in-frame clones and lacks some. The sample shows some 120,000 clones, 72% of them seen only once. The sample comprised PBMCs. These receptors were taken from a man aged 25-40 years in good health and CMV-seronegative.

This clone appeared a single time. The junction and the germline gene differ at one end; a read error may be behind it. The chain carries TRBV7-7 and TRBJ2-2; D unclear. Germline CDR1 is SSHAT and CDR2 is FNYEAQ (reference sequence). The CDR3 consists of 14 residues. CDR3 in DNA: TGTGCTAGCAGCTTAGTGGCACCCGCCGGGGAGCTGTTTTTT. This codes for CASSLVAPAGELFF.

This clone was seen a handful of times. The DNA of the CDR3 is TGTGCCAGCAGTCTAAGGCGCGAGGGCAAAAACATTCAGTACTTC. It yields the protein CASSLRREGKNIQYF. The V and J genes are TRBV7-8 and TRBJ2-4; D is perhaps TRBD2 (5 bases). CDR1 and CDR2 from the germline V gene are SGHVS and FQNEAQ. V dropped 6 bases and J dropped 3 bases, with 15 bases sitting between them. The CDR3 has 15 amino acids.

The J gene is TRBJ1-6, the V gene TRBV5-6, with 12 bases matching TRBD1. The CDR3 consists of 16 residues. Germline-derived CDR1 and CDR2 are SGHDT and YYEEEE. V dropped 2 bases and J dropped 9; count of bases not matched to a gene: 6. In DNA, the CDR3 is TGTGCCAGCAGCTTCGGGACAGGGGGCTTGGGTTCACCCCTCCACTTT. Translated, it gives CASSFGTGGLGSPLHF.

The chain combines TRBV28 with TRBJ1-5, with unresolved D. The CDR3 totals 12 residues. V was cut by 6 bases and J by 7 bases, with 10 bases left in between. Germline values: CDR1 MDHEN, CDR2 SYDVKM. The CDR3 loop reads CASSWLEQPQHF. CDR3 DNA sequence: TGTGCCAGCAGCTGGCTAGAACAGCCCCAGCATTTT.

The chain employs TRBV5-4 and TRBJ1-4, with D unresolved. This CDR3 is built from 14 residues. Germline V gene data show CDR1 as SGHNT and CDR2 as YYREEE (reference sequence). V was clipped by 4 bases and J by 7 bases, with 14 bases between them. DNA of the CDR3: TGTGCCAGCAGCCAAGAGGGTAGAAGTGAAAAACTGTTTTTT. Translated, it gives CASSQEGRSEKLFF.

This chain connects TRBV7-9 to TRBJ2-1; 14 bases line up with TRBD2. V lost 5 bases and J lost 8; bases outside the gene matches: 8. The CDR3 covers 16 residues. Germline V gives CDR1 SEHNR, CDR2 FQNEAQ (reference sequence). CDR3 nucleotide sequence: TGTGCCAGCAGCCCCCGACTAGCGGGGGGGTCTGATGAGCAGTTCTTC. It codes for CASSPRLAGGSDEQFF.

The genes are TRBV1 and TRBJ1-5; the DNA was not used to check the table's D call, TRBD1. TRBV1 is termed a pseudogene. This CDR3 region has 18 residues. CDR3 bases: TGCACCAGCAGTAAGGGGAACAGCGATTTATATAGCAATCAGCCCCAGCATTTT. Protein product: CTSSKGNSDLYSNQPQHF.

V and J are TRBV6-4 and TRBJ2-1, with 7 bases lining up with TRBD1. There are 14 residues in the CDR3. V was pared by 5 bases and J by 4 bases, with 5 bases of the junction left unmatched. Germline V gene lookup returns CDR1 MRHNA and CDR2 SNTAGT. CDR3 sequence: CASSSGDSYNEQFF. CDR3 nucleotides: TGTGCCAGCAGTTCAGGGGACAGTTACAATGAGCAGTTCTTC.